This TCR beta chain emerged from a study of shared clonotypes between healthy human individuals. The germline gives CDR1 LNHDA, CDR2 SQIVND (reference sequence). The CDR3 is 15 residues long. Trimming took 3 bases from V and 3 from J; bases not matched to a gene: 3. Original processing notes: Junction-only sequences produced by ImmunoSEQ had no quality scores, so filtering differed. Some clones are missing from TCRdb's copy, which holds only in-frame ones; the method was immunoSEQ multiplex PCR. D and trimming come from the DNA, and the V and J calls and clone size come from that table. The table records some 700,000 clones, 90% of them present only once.

The V call is TRBV19, the J call TRBJ1-1; 11 bases align to TRBD1. Input material: memory CD8+ T cells from PBMCs. Specified subset: CD45RO+ cells pooled with CCR7-negative TemRA cells. The receptor was isolated from a man younger than 35 in good health. Some clones in this sample may be carry-over from other donors' samples. The CDR3 sequence is CASSIWDRGDTEAFF. CDR3 DNA: TGTGCCAGTAGTATCTGGGACAGGGGGGACACTGAAGCTTTCTTT.